A selection of T cell receptor beta chains follows, all from one sample in a study of cytomegalovirus exposure and HLA in healthy donors. TCRdb's table, derived via immunoSEQ multiplex PCR, lists solely in-frame clones and lacks some. The sample lists about 200,000 clones; about 77% were seen once. The specimen was PBMCs. These receptors originate from a woman in her 30s in good health and CMV-seropositive. CDR3s include the opening cysteine and the closing phenylalanine or tryptophan. D genes are given only for firm matches. Not all rows give a size; the values are once, few, many and, for expanded clones, a class.

CDR3 DNA | CDR3 protein | clone size | V gene | D gene | J gene
TGCGCCAGCAGCCCTGACAGAGCAGATACGCAGTATTTT | CASSPDRADTQYF | once | TRBV5-1 | NA | TRBJ2-3
TGTGCCAGCAGTGTGGAGGGATTGGACAATGAGCAGTTCTTC | CASSVEGLDNEQFF | NA | TRBV25-1 | NA | TRBJ2-1
TGTGCCAGCACAGGACAGGGCGCAACTAATGAAAAACTGTTTTTT | CASTGQGATNEKLFF | few | TRBV2 | TRBD1 | TRBJ1-4
TGTGCCAGCAGCTCCCCCAAGCGTGCGGATTCCTACGAGCAGTACTTC | CASSSPKRADSYEQYF | NA | TRBV7-9 | NA | TRBJ2-7
TGTGCCAGCAGGAAACAGACAGGGATGAACACTGAAGCTTTCTTT | CASRKQTGMNTEAFF | NA | TRBV7-2 | TRBD1 | TRBJ1-1
TGTGCCAGTAGGACACCTGCGGGAGAGACCCAGTACTTC | CASRTPAGETQYF | few | TRBV19 | NA | TRBJ2-5
TGTGCCAGCAGCAACCAAACAGGGGTTACGCAGTATTTT | CASSNQTGVTQYF | NA | TRBV7-3 | TRBD1 | TRBJ2-3
TGTGCCTGTCGGACTAGCGGTTCCTACAATGAGCAGTTCTTC | CACRTSGSYNEQFF | NA | TRBV30 | TRBD2 | TRBJ2-1
TGTGCCAGCAGTCAGACAGGGGGCGGAAACACCATATATTTT | CASSQTGGGNTIYF | NA | TRBV2 | TRBD1 | TRBJ1-3
TGTGCCAGCACACAGGGGCTAGGTAATTCACCCCTCCACTTT | CASTQGLGNSPLHF | NA | TRBV28 | TRBD1 | TRBJ1-6
TGTGCCTGGAGCCCTGGGACAGGGGGGTATAGCAATCAGCCCCAGCATTTT | CAWSPGTGGYSNQPQHF | NA | TRBV30 | TRBD1 | TRBJ1-5
TGCGCCAGCAGCCCTACTAGCGGGGGCTACAATGAGCAGTTCTTC | CASSPTSGGYNEQFF | once | TRBV5-1 | TRBD2 | TRBJ2-1
TGTGCCAGCAGGGCAGCGTACGAGCAGTACTTC | CASRAAYEQYF | NA | TRBV11-2 | NA | TRBJ2-7
TGTGCCAGTAGTCAATTTCGGACTAGCGGGACCACAGATACGCAGTATTTT | CASSQFRTSGTTDTQYF | NA | TRBV19 | TRBD2 | TRBJ2-3
TGCGCCAGCAGCCTAGGGAGCTCTGGAAACACCATATATTTT | CASSLGSSGNTIYF | NA | TRBV5-1 | NA | TRBJ1-3